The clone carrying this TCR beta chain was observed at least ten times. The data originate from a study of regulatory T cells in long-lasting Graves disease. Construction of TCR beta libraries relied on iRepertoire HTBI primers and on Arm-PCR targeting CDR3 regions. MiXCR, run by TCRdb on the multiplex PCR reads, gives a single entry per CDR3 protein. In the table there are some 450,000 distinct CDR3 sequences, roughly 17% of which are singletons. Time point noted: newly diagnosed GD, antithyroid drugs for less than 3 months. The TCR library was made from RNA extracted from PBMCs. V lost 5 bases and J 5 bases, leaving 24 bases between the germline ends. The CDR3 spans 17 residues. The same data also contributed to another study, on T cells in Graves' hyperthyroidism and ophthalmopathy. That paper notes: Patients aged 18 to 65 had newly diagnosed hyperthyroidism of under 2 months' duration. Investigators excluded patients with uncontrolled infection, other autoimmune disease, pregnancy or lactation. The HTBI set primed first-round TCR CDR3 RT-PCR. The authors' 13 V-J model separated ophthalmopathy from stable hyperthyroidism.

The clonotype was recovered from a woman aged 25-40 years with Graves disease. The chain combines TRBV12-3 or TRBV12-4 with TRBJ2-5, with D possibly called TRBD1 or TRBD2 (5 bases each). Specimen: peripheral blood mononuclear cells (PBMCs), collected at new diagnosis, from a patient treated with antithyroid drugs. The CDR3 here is CASSPRGAGPNYETQYF. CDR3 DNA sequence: TGTGCCAGCAGTCCAAGAGGGGCAGGGCCGAATTACGAGACCCAGTACTTC.